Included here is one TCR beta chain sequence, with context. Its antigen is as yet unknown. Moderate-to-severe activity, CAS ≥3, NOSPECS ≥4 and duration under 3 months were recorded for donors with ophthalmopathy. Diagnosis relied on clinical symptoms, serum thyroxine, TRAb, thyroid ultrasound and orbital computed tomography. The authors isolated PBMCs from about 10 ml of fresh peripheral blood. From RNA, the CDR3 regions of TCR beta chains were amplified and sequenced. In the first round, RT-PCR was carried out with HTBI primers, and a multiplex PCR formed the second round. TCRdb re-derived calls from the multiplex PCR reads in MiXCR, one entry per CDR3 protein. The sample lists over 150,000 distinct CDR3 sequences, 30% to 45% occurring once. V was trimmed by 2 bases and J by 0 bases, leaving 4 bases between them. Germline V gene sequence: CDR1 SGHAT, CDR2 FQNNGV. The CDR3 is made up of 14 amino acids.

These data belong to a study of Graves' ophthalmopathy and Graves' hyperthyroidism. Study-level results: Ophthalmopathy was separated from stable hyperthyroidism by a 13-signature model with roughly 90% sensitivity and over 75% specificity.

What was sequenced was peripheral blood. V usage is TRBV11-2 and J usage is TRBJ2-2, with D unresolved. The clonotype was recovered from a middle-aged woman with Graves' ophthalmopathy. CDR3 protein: CASSLIPNTGELFF. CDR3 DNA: TGTGCCAGCAGCTTAATCCCGAACACCGGGGAGCTGTTTTTT.